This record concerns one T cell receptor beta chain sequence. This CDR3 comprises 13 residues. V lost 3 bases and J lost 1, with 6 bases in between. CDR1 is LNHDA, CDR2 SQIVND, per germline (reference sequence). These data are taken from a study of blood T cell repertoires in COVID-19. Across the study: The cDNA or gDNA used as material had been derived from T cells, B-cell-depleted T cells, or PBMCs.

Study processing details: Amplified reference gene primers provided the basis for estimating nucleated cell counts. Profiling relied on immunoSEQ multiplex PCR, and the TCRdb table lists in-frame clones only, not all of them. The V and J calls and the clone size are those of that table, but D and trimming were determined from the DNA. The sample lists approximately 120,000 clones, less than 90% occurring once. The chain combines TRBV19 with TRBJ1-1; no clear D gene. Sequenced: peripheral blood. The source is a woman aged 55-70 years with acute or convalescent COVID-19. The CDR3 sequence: CASSITSNTEAFF. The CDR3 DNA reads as TGTGCCAGTAGTATTACTTCGAACACTGAAGCTTTCTTT. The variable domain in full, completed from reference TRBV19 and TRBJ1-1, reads DGGITQSPKYLFRKEGQNVTLSCEQNLNHDAMYWYRQDPGQGLRLIYYSQIVNDFQKGDIAEGYSVSREKKESFPLTVTSAQKNPTAFYLCASSITSNTEAFFGQGTRLTVV.